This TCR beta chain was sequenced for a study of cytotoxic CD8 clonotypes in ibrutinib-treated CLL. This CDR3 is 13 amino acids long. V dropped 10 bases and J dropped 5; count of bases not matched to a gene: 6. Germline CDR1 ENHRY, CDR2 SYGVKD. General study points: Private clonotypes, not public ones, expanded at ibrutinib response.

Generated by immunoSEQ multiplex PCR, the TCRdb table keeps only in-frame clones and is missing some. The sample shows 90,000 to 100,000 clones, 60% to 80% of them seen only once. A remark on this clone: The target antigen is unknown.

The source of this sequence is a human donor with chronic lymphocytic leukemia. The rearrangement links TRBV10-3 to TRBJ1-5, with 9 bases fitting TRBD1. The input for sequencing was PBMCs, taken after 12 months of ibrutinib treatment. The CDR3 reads CATGDREDQPQHF. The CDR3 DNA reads TGTGCCACGGGGGACAGGGAGGATCAGCCCCAGCATTTT.